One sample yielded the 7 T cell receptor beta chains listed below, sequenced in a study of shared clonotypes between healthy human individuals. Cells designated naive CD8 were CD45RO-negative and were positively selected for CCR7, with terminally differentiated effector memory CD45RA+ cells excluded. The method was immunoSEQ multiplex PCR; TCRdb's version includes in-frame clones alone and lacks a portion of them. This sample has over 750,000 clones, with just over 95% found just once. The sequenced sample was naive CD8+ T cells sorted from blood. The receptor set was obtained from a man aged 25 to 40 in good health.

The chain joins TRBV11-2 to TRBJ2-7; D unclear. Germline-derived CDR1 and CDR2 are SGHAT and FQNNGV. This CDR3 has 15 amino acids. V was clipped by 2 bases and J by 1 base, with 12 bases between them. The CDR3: CASSLFAIESYEQYF. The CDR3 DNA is TGTGCCAGCAGCTTATTCGCCATAGAGTCCTACGAGCAGTACTTC.

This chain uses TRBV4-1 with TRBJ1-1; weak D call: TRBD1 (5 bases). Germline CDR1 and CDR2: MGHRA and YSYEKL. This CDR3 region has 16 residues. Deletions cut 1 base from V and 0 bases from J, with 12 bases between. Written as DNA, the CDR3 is TGCGCCAGCAGCCAAGGACAACTGGGGCTGAACACTGAAGCTTTCTTT. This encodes CASSQGQLGLNTEAFF.

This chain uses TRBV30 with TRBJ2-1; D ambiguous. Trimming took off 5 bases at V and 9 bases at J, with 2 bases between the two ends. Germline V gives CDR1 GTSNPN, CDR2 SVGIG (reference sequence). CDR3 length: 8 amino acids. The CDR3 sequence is CAWGEQFF. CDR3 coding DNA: TGTGCCTGGGGTGAGCAGTTCTTC.

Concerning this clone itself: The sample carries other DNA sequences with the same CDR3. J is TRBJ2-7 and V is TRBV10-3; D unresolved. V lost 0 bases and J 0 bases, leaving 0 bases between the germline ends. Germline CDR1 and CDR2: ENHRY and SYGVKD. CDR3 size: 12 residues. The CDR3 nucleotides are TGTGCCATCAGTGAGTCCTCCTACGAGCAGTACTTC. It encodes CAISESSYEQYF.

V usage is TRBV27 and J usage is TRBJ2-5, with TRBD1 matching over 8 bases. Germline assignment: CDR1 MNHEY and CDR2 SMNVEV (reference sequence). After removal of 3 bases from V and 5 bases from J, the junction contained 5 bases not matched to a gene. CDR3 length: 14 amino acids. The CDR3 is CASSFSGGGETQYF. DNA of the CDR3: TGTGCCAGCAGTTTTTCAGGGGGCGGGGAGACCCAGTACTTC.

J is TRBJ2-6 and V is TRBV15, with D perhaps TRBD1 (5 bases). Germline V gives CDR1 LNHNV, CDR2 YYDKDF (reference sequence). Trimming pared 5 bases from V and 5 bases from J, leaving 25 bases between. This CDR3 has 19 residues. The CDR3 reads CATSLNSGCDQSRANVLTF. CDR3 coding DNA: TGTGCCACCAGCTTAAATTCAGGGTGTGACCAGAGTCGGGCCAACGTCCTGACTTTC.

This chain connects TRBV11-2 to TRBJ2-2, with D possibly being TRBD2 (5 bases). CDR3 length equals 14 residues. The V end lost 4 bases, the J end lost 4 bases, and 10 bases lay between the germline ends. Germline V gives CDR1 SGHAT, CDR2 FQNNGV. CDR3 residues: CASSSPGFTGELFF. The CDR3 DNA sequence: TGTGCCAGCAGCTCCCCGGGATTCACCGGGGAGCTGTTTTTT.